The 23 T cell receptor beta chains presented below share a single source sample, sequenced in a study of blood T cell repertoires in COVID-19. Only in-frame clones appear in the TCRdb table, and some are missing; sequencing was by immunoSEQ multiplex PCR. The sample yields 120,000 or so clones, 85% seen once. The sequenced sample consisted of peripheral blood. The receptors come from a woman of 80 years or more with acute or convalescent COVID-19.

This clone came up once. The chain employs TRBV6-4 and TRBJ1-1; 10 bases align to TRBD1. The CDR3 extends over 18 amino acids. Unmatched junction bases numbered 10, after V lost 0 bases and J lost 3 bases. From germline, CDR1 is MRHNA and CDR2 SNTAGT. The CDR3 nucleotides read TGTGCCAGCAGTGACTCGACAGGGGGCCTACCTACGGACACTGAAGCTTTCTTT. It translates to CASSDSTGGLPTDTEAFF.

This clone came up once. The chain recombines TRBV6-6 with TRBJ1-5, with D uncertain. The germline V gene encodes CDR1 MNHNY and CDR2 SVGAGI (reference sequence). V lost 6 bases to trimming and J lost 0 bases, with 12 bases between them. The CDR3 is 15 amino acids. CDR3 loop: CASRARIISNQPQHF. CDR3 coding DNA: TGTGCCAGCAGGGCTAGGATTATTAGCAATCAGCCCCAGCATTTT.

This clone was observed a few times. The rearrangement uses TRBV21-1 and TRBJ1-2. TRBV21-1 is an annotated pseudogene. CDR3 length: 19 residues. The CDR3 protein is CASGGLRFVWFRLNYGYTF. For the CDR3, the DNA is TGTGCCAGTGGGGGACTGCGCTTTGTTTGGTTCAGGCTTAACTATGGCTACACCTTC.

As regards this clone: The same CDR3 is also encoded by other DNA sequences in this sample. The chain joins TRBV4-3 to TRBJ1-2; 7 bases align to TRBD1. Unmatched junction bases numbered 6, after V lost 0 bases and J lost 2 bases. The CDR3 extends over 16 amino acids. Germline CDR1 is LGHNA and CDR2 is YSLEER. CDR3 sequence: CASSQDPGTANYGYTF. The DNA of the CDR3 is TGCGCCAGCAGCCAAGACCCCGGGACAGCAAACTATGGCTACACCTTC.

Notes on this clone: The sample carries other DNA sequences with the same CDR3. The chain couples TRBV7-3 to TRBJ1-1; unclear D gene. Trimming took off 1 base at V and 1 base at J, with 4 bases between the two ends. The CDR3 is made up of 13 amino acids. CDR1 SGHTA and CDR2 FQGTGA come from the germline V gene. DNA of the CDR3: TGTGCCAGCAGCTTAAATAGGAACACTGAAGCTTTCTTT. It encodes CASSLNRNTEAFF.

The V and J genes are TRBV7-9 and TRBJ1-1; D might be TRBD1 (5 bases). The CDR3 has 14 residues. CDR1 SEHNR and CDR2 FQNEAQ come from the germline V gene (reference sequence). V was cut by 1 base and J by 4 bases, with 10 bases left in between. The CDR3 loop is CASSLEMGLTEAFF. CDR3 nucleotide sequence: TGTGCCAGCAGCTTAGAGATGGGGCTCACTGAAGCTTTCTTT.

This rearrangement joins TRBV2 to TRBJ2-7; 12 bases line up with TRBD1. Germline loops: CDR1 SNHLY, CDR2 FYNNEI. The V segment lost 4 bases and the J segment 6 bases; nucleotides outside the gene matches: 4. The CDR3 extends over 14 amino acids. CDR3 coding DNA: TGTGCCAGCAGTGGCGGGACAGGGGGCTTCGAGCAGTACTTC. Its translation: CASSGGTGGFEQYF.

The V call is TRBV2, the J call TRBJ2-3; D remains ambiguous. Germline-derived CDR1 and CDR2 are SNHLY and FYNNEI. The CDR3 loop spans 12 amino acids. V was pared by 3 bases and J by 6 bases, with 7 bases between. The CDR3 coding sequence is TGTGCCAGCAGTGATTTTTCTGATACGCAGTATTTT. Translated: CASSDFSDTQYF.

This clone was seen a few times. The genes are TRBV2 and TRBJ2-7; possible D gene TRBD1, 6 bases. Trimming shortened V by 8 bases and J by 6 bases, and 14 bases separated the two germline ends. CDR3 length equals 12 residues. Germline CDR1 is SNHLY and CDR2 is FYNNEI. The CDR3 loop reads CASLGVRGEQYF. The CDR3 DNA reads TGTGCCAGCCTCGGGGTCAGGGGCGAGCAGTACTTC.

The J gene is TRBJ1-2, the V gene TRBV7-2; 9 bases fit TRBD1. CDR1 SGHTA and CDR2 FQGNSA come from the germline V gene. The CDR3 spans 14 residues. J was trimmed by 4 bases and V by 5 bases; bases with no gene match: 5. Here the CDR3 reads CASSPGTGRYGYTF. The CDR3 nucleotides are TGTGCCAGCAGCCCGGGGACAGGGCGCTATGGCTACACCTTC.

In this sample, this clone turned up a few times. This chain connects TRBV4-1 to TRBJ1-3; weak D call: TRBD1 (5 bases). Germline CDR1 is MGHRA and CDR2 is YSYEKL. This CDR3 is 19 amino acids long. Trimming took off 2 bases at V and 0 bases at J, with 20 bases between the two ends. In DNA form, the CDR3 reads TGCGCCAGCAGCCAACAGGCAGGGTTTGTTTCCTCCTCTGGAAACACCATATATTTT. Translating gives CASSQQAGFVSSSGNTIYF.

The chain carries TRBV4-1 and TRBJ1-2; D is undetermined. CDR1 and CDR2 from the germline V gene are MGHRA and YSYEKL. CDR3 size: 17 residues. V lost 1 base and J lost 2, with 17 bases in between. In DNA form, the CDR3 reads TGCGCCAGCAGCCAAGTGGACTTTCTCGGGGTGAACTATGGCTACACCTTC. It translates to CASSQVDFLGVNYGYTF.

For the CDR3, the DNA is TGTGCCAGCAGCCGCGACAGGGGAGGGGATGGCTACACCTTC. As protein: CASSRDRGGDGYTF. The chain uses TRBV5-4 and TRBJ1-2; 8 nucleotides align to TRBD1. Per the germline V gene, CDR1 is SGHNT and CDR2 is YYREEE (reference sequence). The length of the CDR3 is 14 residues. V lost 4 bases, J lost 6 bases, and 8 bases stayed unmatched.

The chain joins TRBV5-8 to TRBJ1-2, with D possibly TRBD1 on 6 matching bases. Germline V gives CDR1 SGHTS, CDR2 YDEGEE. The CDR3 extends over 15 amino acids. V was pared by 5 bases and J by 7 bases, with 21 bases between. The CDR3 coding sequence is TGTGCCAGCAGTCGGGGAACAGGGATCGGGGTTGGCTACACCTTC. The encoded protein is CASSRGTGIGVGYTF.

This chain uses TRBV5-6 with TRBJ1-2, with 7 bases identical to TRBD1. From germline, CDR1 is SGHDT and CDR2 YYEEEE. CDR3 size: 12 residues. With 5 bases clipped from V and 5 bases from J, the junction kept 3 bases outside the gene matches. The CDR3 spells CASRPQGYGYTF. As DNA, the CDR3 is TGTGCCAGCAGGCCACAGGGGTATGGCTACACCTTC.

This chain links TRBV6-1 with TRBJ1-2; 11 bases line up with TRBD1. V lost 3 bases, J lost 6 bases, and 9 bases stayed unmatched. This CDR3 is 16 amino acids long. CDR1 and CDR2 from the germline V gene are MNHNS and SASEGT. CDR3 in DNA: TGTGCCAGCAGTGATAGGGCGGACAGGGGGCTGGATGGCTACACCTTC. Translation gives CASSDRADRGLDGYTF.

The chain carries TRBV5-1 and TRBJ1-5, with TRBD1 matching over 9 bases. The J segment lost 5 bases and the V segment lost 7 bases, leaving 10 bases of the junction unmatched. The CDR3 consists of 15 residues. Germline V CDR1 and CDR2: SGHRS, YFSETQ. CDR3 DNA sequence: TGCGCCAGCTCTCTTGACGGGACAGGGTATCAGCCCCAGCATTTT. Its protein is CASSLDGTGYQPQHF.

This clone has a single count. This CDR3 is CATRRSGLNTEAFF. Written as DNA, the CDR3 is TGTGCCACCCGCCGTTCGGGTCTGAACACTGAAGCTTTCTTT. The V gene is TRBV24-1, the J gene TRBJ1-1; D unclear. V was cut by 9 bases and J by 0 bases, with 13 bases left in between. Germline assignment: CDR1 KGHDR and CDR2 SFDVKD. This CDR3 spans 14 amino acids.

J is TRBJ1-1 and V is TRBV11-1, with 7 bases identical to TRBD1. The CDR3 consists of 15 residues. The V gene's germline CDR1 is SGHAT and CDR2 FQDESV (reference sequence). Trimming at V came to 5 bases and at J to 6 bases, leaving 12 bases not matched to a gene. The CDR3 loop reads CASSRPFWDRSEAFF. In DNA form, the CDR3 reads TGTGCCAGCAGCCGCCCCTTCTGGGACAGATCTGAAGCTTTCTTT.

The gene calls are TRBV15 and TRBJ2-7; D may be TRBD1 (6 bases). Germline-derived CDR1 and CDR2 are LNHNV and YYDKDF (reference sequence). V dropped 1 base and J dropped 5 bases, with 12 bases sitting between them. This CDR3 is 14 amino acids long. CDR3: CATSRVQGENEQYV. CDR3 DNA sequence: TGTGCCACCAGCAGAGTACAGGGCGAGAACGAGCAGTACGTC.

The table lists this clone with a count of one. The rearrangement joins TRBV9 to TRBJ2-3, with a tentative D call TRBD1 (5 bases). V was trimmed by 7 bases and J by 3 bases, leaving 15 bases between them. From germline, CDR1 is SGDLS and CDR2 YYNGEE. The CDR3 runs 14 residues. This CDR3 reads CASAGQGWTDTQYF. CDR3 DNA: TGTGCCAGCGCAGGACAAGGGTGGACAGATACGCAGTATTTT.

In its sample, this clone was seen once. The chain recombines TRBV9 with TRBJ2-2, with 7 bases that match TRBD1. Trimming removed 0 bases from V and 2 bases from J; junction bases left unmatched: 4. CDR1 and CDR2 (germline): SGDLS, YYNGEE. The CDR3 is made up of 16 amino acids. The CDR3 loop reads CASSVAGTVNTGELFF. The CDR3 DNA is TGTGCCAGCAGCGTAGCCGGGACAGTAAACACCGGGGAGCTGTTTTTT.

The chain recombines TRBV4-1 with TRBJ1-2; D might be TRBD1 (5 bases). Germline V lookup: CDR1 MGHRA, CDR2 YSYEKL. V lost 0 bases, J lost 5 bases, and 10 bases lay in between. The CDR3 is made up of 14 amino acids. For the CDR3, the DNA is TGCGCCAGCAGCCAAGACAGGGTCGGATATGGCTACACCTTC. Translation gives CASSQDRVGYGYTF.